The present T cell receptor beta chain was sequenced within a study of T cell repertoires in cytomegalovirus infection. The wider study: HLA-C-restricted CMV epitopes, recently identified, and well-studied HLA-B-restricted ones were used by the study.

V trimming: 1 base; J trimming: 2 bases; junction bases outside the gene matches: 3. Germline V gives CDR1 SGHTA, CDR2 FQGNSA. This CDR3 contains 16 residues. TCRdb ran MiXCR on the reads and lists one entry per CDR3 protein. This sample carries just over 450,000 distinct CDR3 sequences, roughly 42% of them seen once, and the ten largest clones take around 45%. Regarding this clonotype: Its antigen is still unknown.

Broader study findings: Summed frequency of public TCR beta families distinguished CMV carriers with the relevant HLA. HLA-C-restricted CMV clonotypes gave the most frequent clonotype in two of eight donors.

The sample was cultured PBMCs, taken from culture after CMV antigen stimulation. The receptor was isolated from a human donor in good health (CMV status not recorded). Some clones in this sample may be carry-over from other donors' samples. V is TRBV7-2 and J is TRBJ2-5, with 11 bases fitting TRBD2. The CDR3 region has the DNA TGTGCCAGCAGCTTAGGCCGGACTAGCGGGCAAGAGACCCAGTACTTC. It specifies CASSLGRTSGQETQYF.